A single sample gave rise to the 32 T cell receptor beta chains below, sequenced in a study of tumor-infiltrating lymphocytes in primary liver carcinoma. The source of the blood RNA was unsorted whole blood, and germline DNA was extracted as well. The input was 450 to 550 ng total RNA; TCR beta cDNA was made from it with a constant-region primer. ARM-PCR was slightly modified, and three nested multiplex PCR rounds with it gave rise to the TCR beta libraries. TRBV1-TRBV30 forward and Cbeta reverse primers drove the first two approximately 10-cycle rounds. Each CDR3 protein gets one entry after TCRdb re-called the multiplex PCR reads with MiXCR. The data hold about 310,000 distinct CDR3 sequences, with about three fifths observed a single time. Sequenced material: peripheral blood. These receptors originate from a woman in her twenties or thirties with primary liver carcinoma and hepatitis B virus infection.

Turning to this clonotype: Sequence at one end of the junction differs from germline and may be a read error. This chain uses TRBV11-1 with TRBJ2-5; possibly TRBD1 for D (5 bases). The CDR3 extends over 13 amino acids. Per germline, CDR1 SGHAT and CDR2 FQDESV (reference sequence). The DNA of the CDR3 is TGTGCCAGCAACTTCAGGGCCCAAGAGATCCAGTACTTC. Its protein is CASNFRAQEIQYF.

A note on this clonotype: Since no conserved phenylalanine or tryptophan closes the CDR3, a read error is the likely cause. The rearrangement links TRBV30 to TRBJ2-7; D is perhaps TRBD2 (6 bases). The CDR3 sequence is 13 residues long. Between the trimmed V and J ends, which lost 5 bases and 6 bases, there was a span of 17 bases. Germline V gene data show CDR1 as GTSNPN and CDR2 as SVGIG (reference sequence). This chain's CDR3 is CAWAEDTGGEQYL. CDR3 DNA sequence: TGTGCCTGGGCGGAAGATACCGGGGGCGAGCAGTACTTA.

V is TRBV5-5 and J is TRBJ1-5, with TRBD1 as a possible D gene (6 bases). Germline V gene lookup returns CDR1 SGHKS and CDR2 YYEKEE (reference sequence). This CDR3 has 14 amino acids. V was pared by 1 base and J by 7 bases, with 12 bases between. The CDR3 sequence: CASSLWGGQQPQHF. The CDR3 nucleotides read TGTGCCAGCAGCTTGTGGGGGGGCCAACAGCCCCAGCATTTT.

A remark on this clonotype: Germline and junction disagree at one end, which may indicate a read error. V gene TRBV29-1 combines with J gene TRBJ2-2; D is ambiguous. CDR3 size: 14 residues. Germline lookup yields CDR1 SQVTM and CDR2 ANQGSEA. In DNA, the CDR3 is TGCAGCGTTGCAGCGCCAGTGAACATCGGGGAGCTGTTTTTT. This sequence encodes CSVAAPVNIGELFF.

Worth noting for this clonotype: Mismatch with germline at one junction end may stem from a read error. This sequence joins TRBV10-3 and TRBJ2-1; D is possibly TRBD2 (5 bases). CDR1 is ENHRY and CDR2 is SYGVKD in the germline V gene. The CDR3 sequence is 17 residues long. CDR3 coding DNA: TGTGCCGTCAGTGAGTCGACTCAGGAGCGGAACTACAATGAGCAGTTCTTC. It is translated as CAVSESTQERNYNEQFF.

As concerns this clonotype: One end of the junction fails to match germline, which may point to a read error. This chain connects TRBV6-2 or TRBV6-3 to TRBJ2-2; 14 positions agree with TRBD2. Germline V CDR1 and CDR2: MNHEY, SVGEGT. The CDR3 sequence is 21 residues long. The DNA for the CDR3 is TGTGCCAGCAGGCAGACCCCATCCGGGACTAGCGGGAGAAGGTACACCAGGGAGCTGTTTTTT. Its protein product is CASRQTPSGTSGRRYTRELFF.

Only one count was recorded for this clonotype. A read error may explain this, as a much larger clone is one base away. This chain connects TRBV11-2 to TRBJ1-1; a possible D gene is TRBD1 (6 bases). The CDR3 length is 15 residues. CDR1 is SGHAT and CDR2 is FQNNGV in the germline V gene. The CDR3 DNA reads TGTGCCGGCAGCTTAGAAGGCAGACAGGCCCCGTCCCCCTTCTTT. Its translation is CAGSLEGRQAPSPFF.

The CDR3, as DNA: TGTGCCATCAGTGGCACTAGCCGAAACAATGAGCAGTTCTTC. Its protein product is CAISGTSRNNEQFF. The V call is TRBV10-3, the J call TRBJ2-1, with a tentative D call TRBD2 (6 bases). The germline V and J ends were trimmed by 4 bases and 5 bases, with 12 bases remaining between them. The CDR3 is made up of 14 amino acids. Germline lookup yields CDR1 ENHRY and CDR2 SYGVKD.

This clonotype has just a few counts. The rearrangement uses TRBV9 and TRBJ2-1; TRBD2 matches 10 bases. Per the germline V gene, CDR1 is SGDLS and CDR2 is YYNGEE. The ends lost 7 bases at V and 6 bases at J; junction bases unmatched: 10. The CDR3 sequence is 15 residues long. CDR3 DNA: TGTGCCAGCGGGCGGGCTAGCGGGAGTGCCAATGAGCAGTTCTTC. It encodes CASGRASGSANEQFF.

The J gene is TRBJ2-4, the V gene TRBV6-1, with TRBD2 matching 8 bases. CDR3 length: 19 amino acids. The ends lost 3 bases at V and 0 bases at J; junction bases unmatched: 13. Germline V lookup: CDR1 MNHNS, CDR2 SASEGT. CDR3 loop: CASSDSGSGSLLAKNIQYF. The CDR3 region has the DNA TGTGCCAGCAGTGATTCGGGGAGCGGGAGCCTACTAGCCAAAAACATTCAGTACTTC.

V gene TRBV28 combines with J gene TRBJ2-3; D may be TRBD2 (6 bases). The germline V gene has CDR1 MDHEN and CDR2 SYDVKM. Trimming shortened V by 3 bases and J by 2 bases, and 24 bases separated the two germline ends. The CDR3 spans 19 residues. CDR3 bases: TGTGCCAGCAGTTTGCGACTAGACCGCCTCAGAAGGCCCACAGATACGCAGTATTTT. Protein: CASSLRLDRLRRPTDTQYF.

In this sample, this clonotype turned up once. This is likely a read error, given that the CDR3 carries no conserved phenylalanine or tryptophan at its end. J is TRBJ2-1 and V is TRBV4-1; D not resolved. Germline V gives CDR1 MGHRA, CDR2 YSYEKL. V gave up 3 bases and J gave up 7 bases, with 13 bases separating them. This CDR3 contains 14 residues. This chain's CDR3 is CASSQGPFGNEQFL. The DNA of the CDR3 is TGCGCCAGCAGCCAGGGCCCTTTTGGGAATGAGCAGTTCCTC.

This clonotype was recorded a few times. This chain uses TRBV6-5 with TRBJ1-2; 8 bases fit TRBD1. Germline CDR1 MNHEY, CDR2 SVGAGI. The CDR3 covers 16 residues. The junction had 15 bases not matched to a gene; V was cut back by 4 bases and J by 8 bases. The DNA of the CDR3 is TGTGCCAGCAGTTGGGACAGGCGCTCTTTAGCTTACGGCTACACCTTC. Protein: CASSWDRRSLAYGYTF.

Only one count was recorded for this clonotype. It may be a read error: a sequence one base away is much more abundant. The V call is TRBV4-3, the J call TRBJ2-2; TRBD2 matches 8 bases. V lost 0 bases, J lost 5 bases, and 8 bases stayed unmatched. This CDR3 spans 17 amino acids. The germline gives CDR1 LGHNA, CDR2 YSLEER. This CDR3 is CASSQESSGKATGELFF. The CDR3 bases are TGCGCCAGCAGCCAAGAAAGTAGCGGGAAGGCAACCGGGGAGCTGTTTTTT.

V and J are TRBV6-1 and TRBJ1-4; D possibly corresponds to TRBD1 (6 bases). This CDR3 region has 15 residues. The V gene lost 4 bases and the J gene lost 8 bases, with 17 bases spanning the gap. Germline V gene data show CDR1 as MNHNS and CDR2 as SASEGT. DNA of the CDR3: TGTGCCAGCAGTGGTAAGGACAGTCCGGGAGAAAAACTGTTTTTT. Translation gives CASSGKDSPGEKLFF.

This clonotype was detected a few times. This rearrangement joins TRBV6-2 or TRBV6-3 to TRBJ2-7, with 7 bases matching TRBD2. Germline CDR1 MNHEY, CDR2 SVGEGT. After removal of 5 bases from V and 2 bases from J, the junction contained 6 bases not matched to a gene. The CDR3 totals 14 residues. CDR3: CASSAQGGPYEQYF. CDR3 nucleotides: TGTGCCAGCAGTGCGCAGGGAGGGCCCTACGAGCAGTACTTC.

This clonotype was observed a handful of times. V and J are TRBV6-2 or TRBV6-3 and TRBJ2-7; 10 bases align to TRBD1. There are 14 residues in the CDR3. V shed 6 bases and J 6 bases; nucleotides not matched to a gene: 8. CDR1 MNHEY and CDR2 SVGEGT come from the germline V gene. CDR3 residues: CASSQGQGVIEQYF. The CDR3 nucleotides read TGTGCCAGCAGCCAAGGACAGGGGGTGATCGAGCAGTACTTC.

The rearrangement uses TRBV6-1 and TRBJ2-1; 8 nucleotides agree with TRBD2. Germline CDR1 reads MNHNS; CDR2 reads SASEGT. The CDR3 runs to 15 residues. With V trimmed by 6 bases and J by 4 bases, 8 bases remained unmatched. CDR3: CASRGSGKTYNEQFF. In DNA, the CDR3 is TGTGCCAGCAGAGGTAGCGGGAAGACATACAATGAGCAGTTCTTC.

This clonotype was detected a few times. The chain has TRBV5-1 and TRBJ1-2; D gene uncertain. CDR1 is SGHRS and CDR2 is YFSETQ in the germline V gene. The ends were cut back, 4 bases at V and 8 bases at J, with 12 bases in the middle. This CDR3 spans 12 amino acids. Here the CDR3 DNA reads TGCGCCAGCAGCGGTGGTACGGGAGGCTACACCTTC. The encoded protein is CASSGGTGGYTF.

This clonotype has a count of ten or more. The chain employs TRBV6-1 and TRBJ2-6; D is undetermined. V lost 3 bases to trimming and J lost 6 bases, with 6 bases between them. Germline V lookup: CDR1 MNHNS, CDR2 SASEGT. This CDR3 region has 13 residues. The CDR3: CASSDSLANVLTF. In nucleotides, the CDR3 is TGTGCCAGCAGTGACAGCCTGGCCAACGTCCTGACTTTC.

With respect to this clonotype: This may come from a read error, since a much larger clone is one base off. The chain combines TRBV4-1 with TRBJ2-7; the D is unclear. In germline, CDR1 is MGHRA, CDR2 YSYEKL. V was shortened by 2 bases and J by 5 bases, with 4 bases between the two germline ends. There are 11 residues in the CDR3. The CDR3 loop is CASSQRHEQYF. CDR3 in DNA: TGCGCCAGCAGCCAACGCCACGAGCAGTACTTC.

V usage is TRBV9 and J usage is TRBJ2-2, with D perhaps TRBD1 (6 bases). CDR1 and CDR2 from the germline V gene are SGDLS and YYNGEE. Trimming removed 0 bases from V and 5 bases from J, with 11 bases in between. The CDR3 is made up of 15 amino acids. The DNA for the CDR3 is TGTGCCAGCAGCGTAGTGGGACACATAACCGGGGAGCTGTTTTTT. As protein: CASSVVGHITGELFF.

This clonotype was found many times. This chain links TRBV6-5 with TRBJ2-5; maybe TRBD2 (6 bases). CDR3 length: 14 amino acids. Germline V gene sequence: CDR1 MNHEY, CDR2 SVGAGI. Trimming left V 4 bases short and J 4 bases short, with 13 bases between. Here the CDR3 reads CASSSGTGGETQYF. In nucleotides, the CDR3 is TGTGCCAGCAGTTCCGGGACCGGGGGAGAGACCCAGTACTTC.

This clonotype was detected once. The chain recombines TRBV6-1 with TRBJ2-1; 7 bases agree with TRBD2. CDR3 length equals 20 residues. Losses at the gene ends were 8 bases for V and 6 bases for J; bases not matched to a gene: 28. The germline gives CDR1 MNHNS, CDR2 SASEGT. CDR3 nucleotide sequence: TGTGCCAGCCTTAACCTACTATACAGCGGGATTGTTAAGTGGGGCAATGAGCAGTTCTTC. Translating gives CASLNLLYSGIVKWGNEQFF.

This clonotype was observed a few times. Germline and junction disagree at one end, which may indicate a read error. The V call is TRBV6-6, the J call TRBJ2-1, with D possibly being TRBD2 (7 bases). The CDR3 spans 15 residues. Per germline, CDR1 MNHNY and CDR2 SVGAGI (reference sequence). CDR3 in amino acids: CASRSEGGGYNKQFF. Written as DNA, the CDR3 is TGTGCCAGCAGATCAGAGGGGGGGGGGTACAATAAGCAGTTCTTC.

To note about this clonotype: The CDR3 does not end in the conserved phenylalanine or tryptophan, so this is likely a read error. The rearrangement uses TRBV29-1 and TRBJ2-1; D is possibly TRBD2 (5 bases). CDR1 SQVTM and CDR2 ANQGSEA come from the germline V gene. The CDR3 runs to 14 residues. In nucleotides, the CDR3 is TGCAGCGTTGGAGCGGAACCGTACTACAATGAACAGTTCTCC. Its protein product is CSVGAEPYYNEQFS.

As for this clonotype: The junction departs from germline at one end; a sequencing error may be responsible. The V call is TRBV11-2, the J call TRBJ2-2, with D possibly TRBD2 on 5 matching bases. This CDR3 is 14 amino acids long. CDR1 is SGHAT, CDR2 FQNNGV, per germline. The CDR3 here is CASSTDSVTGKLFF. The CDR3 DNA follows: TGTGCCAGCAGCACAGACTCGGTCACCGGGAAGCTGTTTTTT.

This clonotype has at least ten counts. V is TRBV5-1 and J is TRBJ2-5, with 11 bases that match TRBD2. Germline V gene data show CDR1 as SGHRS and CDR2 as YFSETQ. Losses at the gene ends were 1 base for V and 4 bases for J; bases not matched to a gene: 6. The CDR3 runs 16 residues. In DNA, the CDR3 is TGCGCCAGCAGCTTGACGCTAGCGGGAGGTGGAGAGACCCAGTACTTC. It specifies CASSLTLAGGGETQYF.

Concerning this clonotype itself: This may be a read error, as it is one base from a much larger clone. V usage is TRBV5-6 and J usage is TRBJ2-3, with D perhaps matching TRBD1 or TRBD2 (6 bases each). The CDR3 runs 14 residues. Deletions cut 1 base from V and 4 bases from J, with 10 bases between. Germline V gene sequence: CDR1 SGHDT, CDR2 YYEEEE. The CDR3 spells CASSLMRGADTQYF. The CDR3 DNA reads TGTGCCAGCAGCTTGATGAGGGGGGCAGATACGCAGTATTTT.

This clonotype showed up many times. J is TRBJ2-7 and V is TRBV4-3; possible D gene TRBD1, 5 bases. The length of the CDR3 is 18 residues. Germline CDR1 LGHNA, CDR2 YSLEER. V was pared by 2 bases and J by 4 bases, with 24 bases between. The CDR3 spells CASSQPLIGQGLAYEQYF. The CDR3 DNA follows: TGCGCCAGCAGCCAACCCCTGATAGGGCAGGGCTTGGCGTACGAGCAGTACTTC.

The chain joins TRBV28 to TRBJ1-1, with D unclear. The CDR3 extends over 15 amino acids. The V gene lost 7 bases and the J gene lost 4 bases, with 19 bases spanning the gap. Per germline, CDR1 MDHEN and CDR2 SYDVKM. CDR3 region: CASTIPRTLGTEAFF. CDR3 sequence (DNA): TGTGCCAGCACCATCCCCCGAACCCTGGGCACTGAAGCTTTCTTT.

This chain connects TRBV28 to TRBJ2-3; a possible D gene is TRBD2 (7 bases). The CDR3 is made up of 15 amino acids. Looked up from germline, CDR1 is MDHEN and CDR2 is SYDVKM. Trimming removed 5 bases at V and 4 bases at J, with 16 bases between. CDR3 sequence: CASSPTGLESDTQYF. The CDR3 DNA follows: TGTGCCAGCAGTCCGACAGGACTAGAATCAGATACGCAGTATTTT.